The source of this T cell receptor (beta chain) is a study of T cells after yellow fever vaccination. Overall study: Fractions low in cell number were prepared with SMART-Seq v4 Ultra Low Input. Notes on the study in general: FACS-sorted repertoires could harbor abundant contaminating bulk-population clonotypes. The secondary response peaked faster, at day 5 versus 15, but was weaker. Most primary-vaccination clones reappeared after the booster (more than 95% CD4, about 87% CD8).

This clonotype was counted a few times. Its target is not known. The V and J ends lost 2 bases and 5 bases respectively, with 18 bases between them. Per the germline V gene, CDR1 is SEHNR and CDR2 is FQNEAQ (reference sequence). There are 16 residues in the CDR3. TCRdb recomputed calls from the 5' RACE reads with MiXCR, one row per CDR3 protein. In the table there are roughly 310,000 distinct CDR3 sequences, roughly 9.4% of which are singletons. The source was PBMCs, collected on the day of the first yellow fever vaccination. The rearrangement uses TRBV7-9 and TRBJ1-2; D unresolved. The sequence derives from a man between 18 and 29 years old who received the YFV17D yellow fever vaccine. The CDR3 DNA sequence: TGTGCCAGCAGCTTACCCTTAGCAGAGGTTGGGTATGGCTACACCTTC. It encodes CASSLPLAEVGYGYTF.